Each of the 21 T cell receptor beta chains below was sequenced from the same sample in a study of CD8 T cells in Susac syndrome. The authors reverse transcribed roughly 0.5 to 1 ug RNA with random hexamers. TCRdb reprocessed the immunoSEQ multiplex PCR reads with MiXCR, giving one entry per CDR3 protein. The sample includes around 180,000 distinct CDR3 sequences, approximately 96% of them seen just once. The sample comprised CD4+ T cells from PBMCs. These receptors all come from a human donor with multiple sclerosis.

This clonotype was detected only a few times. V usage is TRBV6-2 or TRBV6-3 and J usage is TRBJ1-2, with D possibly TRBD1 on 5 matching bases. V was clipped by 2 bases and J by 9 bases, with 13 bases between them. The CDR3 runs to 13 residues. The germline V gene has CDR1 MNHEY and CDR2 SVGEGT. CDR3 sequence: CASSYAGPSSYTF. For the CDR3, the DNA is TGTGCCAGCAGTTACGCGGGACCCAGCAGCTACACCTTC.

V gene TRBV29-1 combines with J gene TRBJ2-3; no clear D. Germline assignment: CDR1 SQVTM and CDR2 ANQGSEA. The CDR3 is 13 residues long. The germline V and J ends were trimmed by 2 bases and 6 bases, with 12 bases remaining between them. Here the CDR3 DNA reads TGCAGCGTTGAAAGGGCCCCTCGGGATACGCAGTATTTT. Translating it yields CSVERAPRDTQYF.

This chain connects TRBV4-2 to TRBJ1-1; D possibly corresponds to TRBD1 (5 bases). Trimming left V 3 bases short and J 4 bases short, with 21 bases between. CDR3 length equals 17 residues. CDR1 is LGHNA and CDR2 is YNFKEQ in the germline V gene. CDR3 nucleotide sequence: TGTGCCAGCAGCCACCCGGGTAGGGGAGATTTGGTCACTGAAGCTTTCTTT. This codes for CASSHPGRGDLVTEAFF.

This clonotype was seen only a few times. This rearrangement joins TRBV6-1 to TRBJ2-7; TRBD1 is a possible D gene (6 bases). In germline, CDR1 is MNHNS, CDR2 SASEGT. This CDR3 spans 14 amino acids. Deletions cut 6 bases from V and 3 bases from J, with 15 bases between. CDR3 sequence (DNA): TGTGCCAGCAGCCCCGGGACACGGCTCTACGAGCAGTACTTC. This translates into CASSPGTRLYEQYF.

This rearrangement joins TRBV7-3 to TRBJ2-7; D gene unclear. The CDR3 has 14 residues. Trimming left V 1 base short and J 6 bases short, with 13 bases between. CDR1 and CDR2 from the germline V gene are SGHTA and FQGTGA. The CDR3 DNA reads as TGTGCCAGCAGCTTAAGAGAGTGGGGTGGCGAGCAGTACTTC. Its translation is CASSLREWGGEQYF.

This rearrangement joins TRBV14 to TRBJ2-5; tentatively, D is TRBD1 (5 bases). The CDR3 covers 13 residues. V was trimmed by 6 bases and J by 1 base, leaving 9 bases between them. The germline V gene encodes CDR1 SGHDN and CDR2 FVKESK. The CDR3 here is CASRNQGQETQYF. In DNA form, the CDR3 reads TGTGCCAGCAGAAATCAGGGCCAAGAGACCCAGTACTTC. The full variable domain, its missing parts supplied by reference TRBV14 and TRBJ2-5, is EAGVTQFPSHSVIEKGQTVTLRCDPISGHDNLYWYRRVMGKEIKFLLHFVKESKQDESGMPNNRFLAERTGGTYSTLKVQPAELEDSGVYFCASRNQGQETQYFGPGTRLLVL.

The CDR3 DNA follows: TGCGCCAGCAGTCGGAAGTCAGGGACTAACTATGGCTACACCTTC. Translating it yields CASSRKSGTNYGYTF. V is TRBV23-1 and J is TRBJ1-2; tentatively, D is TRBD1 (5 bases). TRBV23-1 is marked as an open reading frame, function uncertain. The V end lost 4 bases, the J end lost 0 bases, and 12 bases lay between the germline ends. This CDR3 region has 15 residues.

The chain recombines TRBV29-1 with TRBJ2-7; TRBD1 is a possible D gene (6 bases). Germline V gene sequence: CDR1 SQVTM, CDR2 ANQGSEA. V was trimmed by 1 base and J by 4 bases, leaving 8 bases between them. This CDR3 is built from 12 residues. The CDR3 sequence is CSVEVQGYEQYF. In DNA, the CDR3 is TGCAGCGTTGAAGTACAGGGATACGAGCAGTACTTC.

The genes are TRBV20-1 and TRBJ2-5, with D unclear. The CDR3 consists of 13 residues. The germline CDR1 and CDR2 sequences are DFQATT and SNEGSKA (reference sequence). With 3 bases removed from V and 1 base from J, the gap between germline ends came to 9 bases. CDR3 loop: CSARGPSQETQYF. CDR3 DNA: TGCAGTGCTAGGGGTCCAAGCCAAGAGACCCAGTACTTC.

The CDR3 DNA sequence: TGTGCCAGCAGCGTACGATCAGGGGGATCTAGCACAGATACGCAGTATTTT. Protein product: CASSVRSGGSSTDTQYF. The rearrangement joins TRBV9 to TRBJ2-3; 7 nucleotides agree with TRBD1. Germline CDR1 reads SGDLS; CDR2 reads YYNGEE. J gave up 0 bases and V 1 base, and 8 bases lay outside the gene matches. The CDR3 runs to 17 residues.

The V call is TRBV29-1, the J call TRBJ1-1; D uncertain. This CDR3 region has 12 residues. Germline lookup yields CDR1 SQVTM and CDR2 ANQGSEA. V shed 7 bases and J shed 8 bases, with 17 bases lying between them. DNA for the CDR3: TGCAGCGCTGAGCCTGCGGGAGGGGAAGCTTTCTTT. Its protein product is CSAEPAGGEAFF.

The rearrangement joins TRBV19 to TRBJ1-1; D remains ambiguous. Trimming removed 3 bases from V and 3 bases from J, with 8 bases in between. Looked up from germline, CDR1 is LNHDA and CDR2 is SQIVND (reference sequence). The CDR3 length is 13 residues. Here the CDR3 reads CASSIPMYTEAFF. The CDR3 DNA sequence: TGTGCCAGTAGTATCCCCATGTACACTGAAGCTTTCTTT.

Comment on this clonotype: This CDR3 fails to terminate in the conserved phenylalanine or tryptophan, so it likely reflects a read error. The chain combines TRBV12-3 or TRBV12-4 with TRBJ2-2; 7 positions match TRBD1. This CDR3 has 15 residues. Unmatched junction bases numbered 9, after V lost 5 bases and J lost 6 bases. DNA of the CDR3: TGTGCCAGCAGTACCCCAACAGGGGTGGCCGGGGAGCTGTTTTTG. Translation: CASSTPTGVAGELFL.

The rearrangement joins TRBV6-1 to TRBJ2-6; D might be TRBD1 (5 bases). The V end lost 6 bases, the J end lost 2 bases, and 14 bases lay between the germline ends. Germline V gives CDR1 MNHNS, CDR2 SASEGT. There are 16 residues in the CDR3. CDR3: CASSRTSGPGANVLTF. The CDR3 nucleotides are TGTGCCAGCAGCAGAACCTCAGGGCCTGGGGCCAACGTCCTGACTTTC.

The rearrangement joins TRBV2 to TRBJ1-6; 7 bases match TRBD1. Germline trimming cut 10 bases from V and 9 bases from J; bases unmatched to any gene: 9. The CDR3 length is 13 residues. Germline assignment: CDR1 SNHLY and CDR2 FYNNEI. CDR3 coding DNA: TGTGCCACCAGACAGGGTTGGAGTTCACCCCTCCACTTT. It encodes CATRQGWSSPLHF.

This chain connects TRBV7-3 to TRBJ2-7; D unresolved. Germline V gene sequence: CDR1 SGHTA, CDR2 FQGTGA. The V end lost 4 bases, the J end lost 7 bases, and 11 bases lay between the germline ends. The CDR3 contains 12 residues. The CDR3 bases are TGTGCCAGCAGCTCTACCAGGACGGAGCAGTACTTC. Its translation: CASSSTRTEQYF.

The chain carries TRBV21-1 and TRBJ1-5; TRBD1, the table's D call, was not compared with the DNA. TRBV21-1 is labeled a pseudogene. This CDR3 contains 15 residues. Here the CDR3 DNA reads TGTGCCAGCAGCAAACCCCAGGGGGCCGATCAGCCCCAGCATTTT. Protein sequence: CASSKPQGADQPQHF.

V and J are TRBV3-1 and TRBJ2-3; the D gene is possibly TRBD2 (6 bases). Trimming cost V 0 bases and J 4 bases, with 11 bases left between them. Germline V lookup: CDR1 LGHDT, CDR2 YNNKEL (reference sequence). The CDR3 has 15 residues. The CDR3 region has the DNA TGTGCCAGCAGCCAAGATCCGGGGGAAGCAGATACGCAGTATTTT. Its protein is CASSQDPGEADTQYF.

The chain recombines TRBV5-6 with TRBJ1-5; D may be TRBD1 (5 bases). CDR1 and CDR2 from the germline V gene are SGHDT and YYEEEE. The V end was cut by 3 bases, the J end by 9 bases, with 13 bases between. CDR3 length: 13 amino acids. The CDR3 here is CASSSRAGRPQHF. CDR3 DNA sequence: TGTGCCAGCAGCTCCAGGGCAGGGCGGCCCCAGCATTTT.

V usage is TRBV20-1 and J usage is TRBJ2-1; maybe TRBD2 (7 bases). Trimming took off 1 base at V and 5 bases at J, with 12 bases between the two ends. The length of the CDR3 is 14 residues. Germline loops: CDR1 DFQATT, CDR2 SNEGSKA (reference sequence). CDR3 residues: CSARGGGPNNEQFF. CDR3 DNA: TGCAGTGCTAGAGGCGGGGGCCCGAACAATGAGCAGTTCTTC.

The V call is TRBV29-1, the J call TRBJ1-3, with TRBD1 as a possible D gene (6 bases). CDR1 is SQVTM, CDR2 ANQGSEA, per germline. This CDR3 has 15 amino acids. V shed 4 bases and J shed 3 bases, with 16 bases lying between them. The CDR3 loop reads CSVAPFEGDGNTIYF. The CDR3 region has the DNA TGCAGCGTTGCCCCTTTTGAGGGGGATGGAAACACCATATATTTT.